The clone carrying this T cell receptor (beta chain) was detected only a few times. Its antigen is as yet unknown. This sample is drawn from a study of beta chain features in type 1 diabetes. Study results and caveats: When Type 1 diabetes patients were examined, their TCRB CDR3s proved moderately but significantly shorter in all four CD4+ subsets. Unsettled here was the matter of whether HLA type influences TCRB rearrangement.

A CD45RO/CCR7/CD25/CD127/CD95/CD27 panel sorted naive, central memory, regulatory and stem cell-like memory CD4+ cells. Sequenced material consisted of expressed TCRB transcripts (all of the isolated RNA was reverse transcribed). The protocol was immunoSEQ multiplex PCR, while the TCRdb copy is restricted to in-frame clones and leaves out a portion. The sample includes more than 300,000 clones, over 13% of them seen just once. Per the germline V gene, CDR1 is LNHDA and CDR2 is SQIVND (reference sequence). The CDR3 loop spans 14 amino acids. Trimming took 6 bases from V and 8 from J; bases not matched to a gene: 7.

The source material was naive CD4+ T cells from blood. The chain combines TRBV19 with TRBJ2-1; TRBD1 aligns across 10 bases. The TCR originated in a woman aged 18-29 years in good health. This chain's CDR3 is CASRGGQGWHEQFF. CDR3 bases: TGTGCCAGTAGGGGGGGACAGGGGTGGCATGAGCAGTTCTTC.